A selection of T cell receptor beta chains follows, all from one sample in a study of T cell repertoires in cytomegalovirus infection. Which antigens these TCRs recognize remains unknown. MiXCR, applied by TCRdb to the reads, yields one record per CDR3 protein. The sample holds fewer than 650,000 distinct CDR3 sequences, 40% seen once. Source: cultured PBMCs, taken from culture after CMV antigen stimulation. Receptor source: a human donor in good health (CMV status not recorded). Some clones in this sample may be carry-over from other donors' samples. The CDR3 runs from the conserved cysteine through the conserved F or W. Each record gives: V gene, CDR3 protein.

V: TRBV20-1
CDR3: CSAPRGQVGQPQHF

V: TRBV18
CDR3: CASSLERWSNQPQHF

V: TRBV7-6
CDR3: CASSLFFVADNEQFF

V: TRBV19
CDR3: CASSKGQLAGYGYTF

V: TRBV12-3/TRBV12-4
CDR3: CASILNSGNTIYF

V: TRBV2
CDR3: CASSDVAYNEQFF

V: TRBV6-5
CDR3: CASSYLQSQGSEQFF

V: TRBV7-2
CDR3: CASSLRSPGLAGGRRDTGELFF

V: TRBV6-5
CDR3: CASSPLYGGKPTYEQYF

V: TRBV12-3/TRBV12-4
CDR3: CASIGDSRYGYTF

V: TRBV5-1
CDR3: CASSSTVMNTEAFF

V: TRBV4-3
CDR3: CASSQPAGFNSPLHF

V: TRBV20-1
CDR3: CSAAQGSITYNEQFF

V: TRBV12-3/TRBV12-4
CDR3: CASSPLAGDTYEQYF

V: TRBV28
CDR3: CASKESSGSPDTQYF

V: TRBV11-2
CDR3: CASSPTGREKGSSYEQYF

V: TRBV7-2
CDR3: CASSPRRIGQVYNSPLHF

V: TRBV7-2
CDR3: CASSLELVGGEQYF

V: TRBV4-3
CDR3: CASSTWTGDTGELFF

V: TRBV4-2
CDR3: CASRDMGVSDTQYF

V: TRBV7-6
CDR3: CASSSPSEADTQYF

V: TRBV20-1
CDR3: CSAPRGSSYEQYF

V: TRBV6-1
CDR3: CAVAGGYTF

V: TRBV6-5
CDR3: CASKAPLAQETQYF

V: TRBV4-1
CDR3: CASSQLAGTSTDTQYF

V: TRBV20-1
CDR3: CSGRGSSGQINYGYTF

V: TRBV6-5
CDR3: CASSYYRQGRFYGYTF

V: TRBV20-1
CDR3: CSARELRGEGITGELFF

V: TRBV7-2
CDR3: CASRTGGWDMEEYF

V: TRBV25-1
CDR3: CASSQRTGGRGQYF

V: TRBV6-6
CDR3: CASSYVRAVYSPLHF

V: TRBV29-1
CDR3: CSVARDRGLRGYTF